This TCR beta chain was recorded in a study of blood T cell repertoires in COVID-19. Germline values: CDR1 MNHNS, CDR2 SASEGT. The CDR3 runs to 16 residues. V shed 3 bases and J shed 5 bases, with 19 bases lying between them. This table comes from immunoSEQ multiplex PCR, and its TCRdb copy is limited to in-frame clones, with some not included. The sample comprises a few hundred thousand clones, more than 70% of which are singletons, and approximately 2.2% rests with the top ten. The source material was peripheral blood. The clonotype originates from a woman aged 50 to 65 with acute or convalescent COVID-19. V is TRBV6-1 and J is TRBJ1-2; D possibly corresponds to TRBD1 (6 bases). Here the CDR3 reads CASSDPGVRGTYGYTF. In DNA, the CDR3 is TGTGCCAGCAGTGACCCCGGGGTCCGAGGGACATATGGCTACACCTTC.